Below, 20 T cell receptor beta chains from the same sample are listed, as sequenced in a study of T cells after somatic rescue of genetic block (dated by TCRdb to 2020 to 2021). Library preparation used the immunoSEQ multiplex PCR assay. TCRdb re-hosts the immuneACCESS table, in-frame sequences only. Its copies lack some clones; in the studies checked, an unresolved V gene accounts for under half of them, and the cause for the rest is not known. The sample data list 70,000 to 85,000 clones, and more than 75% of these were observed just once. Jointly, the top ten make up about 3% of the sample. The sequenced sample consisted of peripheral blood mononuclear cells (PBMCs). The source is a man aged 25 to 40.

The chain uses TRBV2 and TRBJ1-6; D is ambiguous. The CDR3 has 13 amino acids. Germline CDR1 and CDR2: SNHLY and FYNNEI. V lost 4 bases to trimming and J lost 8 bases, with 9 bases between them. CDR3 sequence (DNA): TGTGCCAGCAGTGTGAGGTGGGATTCACCCCTCCACTTT. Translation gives CASSVRWDSPLHF.

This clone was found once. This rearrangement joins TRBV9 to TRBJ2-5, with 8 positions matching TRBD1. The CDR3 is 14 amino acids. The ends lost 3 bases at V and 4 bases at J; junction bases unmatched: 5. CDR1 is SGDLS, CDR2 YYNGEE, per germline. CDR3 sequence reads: CASSAKQGGETQYF. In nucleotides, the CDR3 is TGTGCCAGCAGCGCCAAACAGGGGGGAGAGACCCAGTACTTC.

CDR3 DNA: TGTGCCAGCAGTTTTAGTGGGTACACTGAAGCTTTCTTT. This encodes CASSFSGYTEAFF. The J gene is TRBJ1-1, the V gene TRBV27; D call uncertain. The ends were cut back, 3 bases at V and 3 bases at J, with 8 bases in the middle. The CDR3 runs 13 residues. Germline-derived CDR1 and CDR2 are MNHEY and SMNVEV (reference sequence).

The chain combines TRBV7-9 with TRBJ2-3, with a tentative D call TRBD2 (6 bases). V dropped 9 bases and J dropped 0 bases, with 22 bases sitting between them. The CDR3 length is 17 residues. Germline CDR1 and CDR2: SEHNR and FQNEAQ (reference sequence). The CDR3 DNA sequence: TGTGCCAGTGAGTCCGGGGGTCCCCCTTCTAGCACAGATACGCAGTATTTT. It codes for CASESGGPPSSTDTQYF.

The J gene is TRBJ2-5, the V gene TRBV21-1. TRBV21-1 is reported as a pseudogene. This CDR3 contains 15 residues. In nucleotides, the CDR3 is TGTGCCAGCAGCACCGATCGGACCCGGTGTGAGACCCAGTACTTC. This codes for CASSTDRTRCETQYF.

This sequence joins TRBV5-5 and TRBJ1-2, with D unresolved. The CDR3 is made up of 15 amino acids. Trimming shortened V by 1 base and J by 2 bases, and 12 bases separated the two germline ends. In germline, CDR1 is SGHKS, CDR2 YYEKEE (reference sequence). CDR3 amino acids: CASSLNPDPNYGYTF. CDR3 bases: TGTGCCAGCAGCTTGAACCCAGATCCCAACTATGGCTACACCTTC.

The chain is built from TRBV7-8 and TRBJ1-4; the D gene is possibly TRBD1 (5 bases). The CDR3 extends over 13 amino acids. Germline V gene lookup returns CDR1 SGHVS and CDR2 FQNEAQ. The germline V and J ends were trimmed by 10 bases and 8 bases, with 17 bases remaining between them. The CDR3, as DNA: TGTGCCATCCCGCAGGGTGCTGGAGAAAAACTGTTTTTT. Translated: CAIPQGAGEKLFF.

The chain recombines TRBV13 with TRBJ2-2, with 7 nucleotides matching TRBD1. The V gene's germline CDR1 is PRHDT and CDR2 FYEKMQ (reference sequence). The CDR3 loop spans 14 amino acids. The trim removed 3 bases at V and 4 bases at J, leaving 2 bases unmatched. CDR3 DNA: TGTGCCAGCAGCTTGGGACAGCCCACCGGGGAGCTGTTTTTT. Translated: CASSLGQPTGELFF.

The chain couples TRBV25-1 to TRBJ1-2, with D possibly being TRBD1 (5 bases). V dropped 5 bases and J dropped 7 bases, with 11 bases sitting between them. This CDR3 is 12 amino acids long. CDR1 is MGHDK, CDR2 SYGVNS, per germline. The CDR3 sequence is CASSNQGSGYTF. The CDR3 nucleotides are TGTGCCAGCAGTAATCAGGGAAGTGGCTACACCTTC.

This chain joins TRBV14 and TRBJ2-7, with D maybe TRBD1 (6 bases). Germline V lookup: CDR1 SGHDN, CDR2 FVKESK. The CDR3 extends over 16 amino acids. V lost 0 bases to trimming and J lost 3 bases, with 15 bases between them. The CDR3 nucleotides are TGTGCCAGCAGCCAAGAGAGGGGCAGGGGACACTACGAGCAGTACTTC. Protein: CASSQERGRGHYEQYF.

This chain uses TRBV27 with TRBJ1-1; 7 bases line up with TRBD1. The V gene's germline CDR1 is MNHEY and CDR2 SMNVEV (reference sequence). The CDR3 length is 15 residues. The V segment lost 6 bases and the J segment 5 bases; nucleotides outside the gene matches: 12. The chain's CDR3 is CASSGQAGMRTEAFF. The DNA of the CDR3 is TGTGCCAGCAGCGGACAGGCCGGGATGAGAACTGAAGCTTTCTTT.

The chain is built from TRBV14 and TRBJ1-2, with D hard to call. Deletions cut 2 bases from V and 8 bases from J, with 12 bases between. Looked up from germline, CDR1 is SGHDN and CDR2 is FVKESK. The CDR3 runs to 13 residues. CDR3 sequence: CASSQRKVGGYTF. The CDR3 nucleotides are TGTGCCAGCAGCCAAAGAAAGGTAGGAGGCTACACCTTC. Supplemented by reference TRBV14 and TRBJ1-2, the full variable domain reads EAGVTQFPSHSVIEKGQTVTLRCDPISGHDNLYWYRRVMGKEIKFLLHFVKESKQDESGMPNNRFLAERTGGTYSTLKVQPAELEDSGVYFCASSQRKVGGYTFGSGTRLTVV.

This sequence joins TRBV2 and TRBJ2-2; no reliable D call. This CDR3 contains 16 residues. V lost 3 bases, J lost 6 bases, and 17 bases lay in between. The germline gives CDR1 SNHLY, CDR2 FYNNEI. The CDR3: CASSDRLPGGSGELFF. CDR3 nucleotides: TGTGCCAGCAGTGATAGGCTACCAGGTGGTTCCGGGGAGCTGTTTTTT.

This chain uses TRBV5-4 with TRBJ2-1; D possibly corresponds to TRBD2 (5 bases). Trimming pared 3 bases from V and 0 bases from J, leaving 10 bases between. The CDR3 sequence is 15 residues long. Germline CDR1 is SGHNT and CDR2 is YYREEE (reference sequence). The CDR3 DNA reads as TGTGCCAGCAGCTCCAGCGGAGGCTCCTACAATGAGCAGTTCTTC. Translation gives CASSSSGGSYNEQFF.

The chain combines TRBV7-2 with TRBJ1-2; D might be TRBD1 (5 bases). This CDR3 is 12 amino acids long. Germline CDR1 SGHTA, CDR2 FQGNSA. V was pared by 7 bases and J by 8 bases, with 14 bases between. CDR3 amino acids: CASIPRGAGYTF. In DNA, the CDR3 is TGTGCCAGCATCCCTCGGGGCGCAGGCTACACCTTC.

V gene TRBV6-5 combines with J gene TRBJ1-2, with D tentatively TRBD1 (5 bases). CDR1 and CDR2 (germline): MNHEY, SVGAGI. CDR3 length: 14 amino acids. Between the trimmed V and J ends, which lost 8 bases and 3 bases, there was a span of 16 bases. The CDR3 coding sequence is TGTGCCAGCTCTCGAGGGGAGGGGTACTATGGCTACACCTTC. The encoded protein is CASSRGEGYYGYTF.

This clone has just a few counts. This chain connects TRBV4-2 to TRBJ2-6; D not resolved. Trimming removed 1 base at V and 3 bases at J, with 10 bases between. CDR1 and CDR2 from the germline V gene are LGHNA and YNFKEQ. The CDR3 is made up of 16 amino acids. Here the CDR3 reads CASSQAALDGANVLTF. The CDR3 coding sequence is TGTGCCAGCAGCCAAGCGGCGCTAGATGGGGCCAACGTCCTGACTTTC.

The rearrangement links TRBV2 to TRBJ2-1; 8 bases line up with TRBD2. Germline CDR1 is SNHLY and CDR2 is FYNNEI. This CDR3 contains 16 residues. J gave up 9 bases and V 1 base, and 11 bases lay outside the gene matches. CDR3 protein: CASSEVPAGAMSEQFF. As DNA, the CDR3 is TGTGCCAGCAGTGAAGTCCCAGCGGGGGCGATGAGTGAGCAGTTCTTC.

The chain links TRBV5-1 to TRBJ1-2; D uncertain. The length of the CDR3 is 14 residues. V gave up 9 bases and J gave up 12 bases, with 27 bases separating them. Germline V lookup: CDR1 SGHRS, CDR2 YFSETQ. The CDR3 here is CATGRYASEVIHTF. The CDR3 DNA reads TGCGCCACCGGTCGTTACGCTTCGGAGGTCATCCACACCTTC. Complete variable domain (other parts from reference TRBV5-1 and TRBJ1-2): KAGVTQTPRYLIKTRGQQVTLSCSPISGHRSVSWYQQTPGQGLQFLFEYFSETQRNKGNFPGRFSGRQFSNSRSEMNVSTLELGDSALYLCATGRYASEVIHTFGSGTRLTVV.

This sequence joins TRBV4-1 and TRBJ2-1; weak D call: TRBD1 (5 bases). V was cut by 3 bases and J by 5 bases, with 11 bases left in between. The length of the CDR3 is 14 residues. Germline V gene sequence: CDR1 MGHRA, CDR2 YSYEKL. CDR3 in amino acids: CASSHPDNNNEQFF. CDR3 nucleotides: TGCGCCAGCAGCCACCCGGACAACAACAATGAGCAGTTCTTC.